This T cell receptor beta chain was obtained from a study of T cells in localized non-small cell lung cancer. Study-level findings and limits: A median of about 54 of the top 100 tumor clones appeared in adjacent lung, which was paired and uninvolved. Overall survival was longer when the density of T cells in the blood was higher. Sequencing covered just one tumor region, so heterogeneity cannot be ruled out.

Sequencing was performed with immunoSEQ multiplex PCR; in TCRdb, only in-frame clones are kept and a portion is missing. The sample holds about 72,000 clones, 80% to 90% seen once. Concerning this clone itself: Its cognate antigen is unknown.

The CDR3 sequence is 13 residues long. Germline V gene sequence: CDR1 SNHLY, CDR2 FYNNEI. Trimming removed 7 bases at V and 4 bases at J, with 13 bases between. The material sequenced was peripheral blood, taken before any cancer treatment. This receptor was obtained from a female donor of 60 years or more with stage I lung adenocarcinoma. This sequence joins TRBV2 and TRBJ1-1; possibly TRBD1 for D (5 bases). As DNA, the CDR3 is TGTGCCAGCACGTCGGAGGGGAGCACTGAAGCTTTCTTT. Encoded protein: CASTSEGSTEAFF.